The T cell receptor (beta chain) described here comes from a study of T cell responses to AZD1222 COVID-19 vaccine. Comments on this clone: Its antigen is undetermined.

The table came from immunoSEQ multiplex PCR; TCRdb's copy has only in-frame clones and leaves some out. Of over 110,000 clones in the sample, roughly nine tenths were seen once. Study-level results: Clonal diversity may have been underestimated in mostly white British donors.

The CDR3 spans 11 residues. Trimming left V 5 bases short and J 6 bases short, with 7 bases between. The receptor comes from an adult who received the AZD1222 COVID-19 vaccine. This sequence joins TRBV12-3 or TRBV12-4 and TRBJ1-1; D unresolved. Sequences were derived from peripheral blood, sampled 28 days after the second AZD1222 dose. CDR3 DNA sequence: TGTGCCAGCAGTGGAAGGGCTGAAGCTTTCTTT. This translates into CASSGRAEAFF.